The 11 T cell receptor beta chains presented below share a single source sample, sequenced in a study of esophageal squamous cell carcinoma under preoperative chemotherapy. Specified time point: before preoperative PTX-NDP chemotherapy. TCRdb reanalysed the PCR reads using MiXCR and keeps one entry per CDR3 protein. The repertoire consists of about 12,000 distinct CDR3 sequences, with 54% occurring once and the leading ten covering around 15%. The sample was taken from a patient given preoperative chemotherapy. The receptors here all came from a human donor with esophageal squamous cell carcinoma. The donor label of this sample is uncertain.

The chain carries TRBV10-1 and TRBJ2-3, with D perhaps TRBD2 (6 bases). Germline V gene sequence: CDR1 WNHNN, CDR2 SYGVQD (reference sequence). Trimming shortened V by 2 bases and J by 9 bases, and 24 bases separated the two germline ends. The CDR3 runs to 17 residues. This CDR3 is CASSEGAGGRGQETQYF. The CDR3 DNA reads TGCGCCAGCAGTGAGGGGGCCGGGGGACGGGGCCAGGAGACGCAGTATTTT.

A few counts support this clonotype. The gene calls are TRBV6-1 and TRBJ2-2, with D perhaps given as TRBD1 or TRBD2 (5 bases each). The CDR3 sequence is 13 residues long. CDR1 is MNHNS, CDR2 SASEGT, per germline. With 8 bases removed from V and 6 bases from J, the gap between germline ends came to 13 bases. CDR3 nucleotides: TGTGCCAGCCGAGGGCAAGGGGCCGGGGAGCTGTTTTTT. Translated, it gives CASRGQGAGELFF.

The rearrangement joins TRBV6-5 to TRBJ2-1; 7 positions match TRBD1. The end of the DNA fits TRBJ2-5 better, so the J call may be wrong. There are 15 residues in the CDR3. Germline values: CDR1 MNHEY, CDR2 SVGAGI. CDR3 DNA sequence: TGTGCCAGCAGTTACGCCGACAGGGCTCAAGAGACCCAGTACTTC. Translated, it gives CASSYADRAQETQYF.

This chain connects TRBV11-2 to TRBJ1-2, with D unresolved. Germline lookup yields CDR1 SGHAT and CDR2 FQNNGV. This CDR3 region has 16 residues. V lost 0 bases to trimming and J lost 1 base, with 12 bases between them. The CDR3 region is CASSLDLLGVNYGYTF. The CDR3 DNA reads TGTGCCAGCAGCTTAGATCTCCTCGGGGTTAACTATGGCTACACCTTC.

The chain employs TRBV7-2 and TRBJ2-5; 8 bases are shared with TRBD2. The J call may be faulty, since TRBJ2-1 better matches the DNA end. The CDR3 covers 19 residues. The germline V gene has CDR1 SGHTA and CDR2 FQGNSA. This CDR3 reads CASSRTRGAGGFSYNEQFF. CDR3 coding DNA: TGTGCCAGCAGCCGAACGAGAGGGGCGGGAGGTTTCTCCTACAATGAGCAGTTCTTC.

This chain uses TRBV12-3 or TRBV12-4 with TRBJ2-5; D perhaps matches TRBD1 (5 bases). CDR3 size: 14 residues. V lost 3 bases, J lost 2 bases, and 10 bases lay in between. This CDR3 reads CASSFGAYQETQYF. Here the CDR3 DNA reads TGTGCCAGCAGTTTTGGGGCCTATCAAGAGACCCAGTACTTC.

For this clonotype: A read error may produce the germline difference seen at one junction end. The CDR3 loop is CASSERAGGLCDKNIQYF. The CDR3 DNA sequence: TGTGCCAGCAGTGAGAGGGCAGGGGGGCTGTGTGACAAAAATATTCAGTATTTC. This rearrangement joins TRBV6-1 to TRBJ2-4; a possible D gene is TRBD1 (7 bases). The CDR3 loop spans 18 amino acids. Germline V CDR1 and CDR2: MNHNS, SASEGT.

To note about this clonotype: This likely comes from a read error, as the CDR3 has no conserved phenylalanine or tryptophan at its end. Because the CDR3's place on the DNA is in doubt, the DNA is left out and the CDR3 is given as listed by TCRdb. Here the CDR3 reads CASSPHDATSSSSGQ. The chain employs TRBV7-2 and TRBJ1-1; the D call of TRBD1 is as the table states it, not checked on the DNA. From its first to its last residue, the CDR3 has 15 amino acids. The V gene's germline CDR1 is SGHTA and CDR2 FQGNSA.

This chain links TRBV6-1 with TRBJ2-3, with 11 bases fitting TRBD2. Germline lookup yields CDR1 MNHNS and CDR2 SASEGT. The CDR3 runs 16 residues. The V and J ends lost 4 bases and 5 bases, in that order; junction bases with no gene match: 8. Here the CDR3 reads CASSGTSGREGDTQYF. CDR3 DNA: TGTGCCAGCAGTGGCACTAGCGGGAGAGAGGGAGATACGCAGTATTTT.

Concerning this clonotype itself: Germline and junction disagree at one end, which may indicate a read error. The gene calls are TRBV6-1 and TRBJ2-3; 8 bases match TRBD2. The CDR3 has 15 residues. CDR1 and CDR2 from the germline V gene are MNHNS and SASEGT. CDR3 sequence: CARGPAGGAKNTQYF. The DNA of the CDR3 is TGTGCCCGCGGCCCGGCGGGGGGTGCCAAAAACACGCAGTATTTC.

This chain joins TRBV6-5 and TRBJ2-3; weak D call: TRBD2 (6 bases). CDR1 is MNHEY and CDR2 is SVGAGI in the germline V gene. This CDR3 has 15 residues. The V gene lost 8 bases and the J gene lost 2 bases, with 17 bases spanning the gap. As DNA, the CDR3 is TGTGCCAGCGGTTGGGGGGTGTGGGCCACAGATACGCAGTATTTT. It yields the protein CASGWGVWATDTQYF.